This TCR beta chain originates from a study of cytomegalovirus exposure and HLA in healthy donors (dated by TCRdb to 2016 to 2017). As for the study more broadly: According to an earlier analysis of 450 to 650 of the donors, roughly 180 million T cells yielded some 110 million unique TCR beta sequences and 276 Gb of sequence data. Roughly 290 gigabases of sequencing data and around 88 million unique TCR sequences made up an early release that covered about 640 HLA-typed donors. Of the roughly 400 genotyped donors, approximately 80% fell in the genetic ancestry cluster associated with self-reported Caucasian donors. The study was designed to test whether signatures of past pathogen exposure could be identified by cataloging public T cell receptors. The study used immunosequencing to profile the T cell repertoires of approximately 630 subjects and linked those repertoires to cytomegalovirus serostatus. In addition to the first cohort of around 670 subjects, a separate validation cohort of 120 different subjects was used. To predict cytomegalovirus infection status, the study combined high-throughput TCR immunosequencing, statistical association of individual TCRs with disease status, and machine learning. To study patterns of TCR occurrence, a later analysis re-analyzed previously published TCR beta repertoires from under 750 donors and added high-resolution HLA genotyping. Rather than using new phenotypic data, the later analysis identified candidate immune exposures from TCR beta sequences and from how often those sequences occurred across donors. To decide whether each TCR beta V gene segment behaved as functional or pseudogenic, an earlier analysis of over 500 of the donors relied on high-throughput TCR beta sequencing. Donor age, sex, ethnicity and CMV serostatus were compiled alongside the repertoire data. A later genetic analysis used genome-wide SNP genotypes for about 60% of the 666 donors, treating that subset as a discovery cohort. All discovery cohort repertoires had been generated on a single sequencing platform. Class I and class II HLA loci were covered by the typing at four-digit resolution. The number of typed donors differed by locus: 629-630 for A, B, C, DRB1 and DQB1; 522 for DQA1; over 600 for DPA1; and some 450 for DPB1. A handful of DR-DQ haplotypes were handled as single units for association and clustering because linkage in the cohort was strong. Across some 400 genotyped donors of the cohort, an average of approximately 240,000 unique TCR beta nucleotide sequences per donor were sequenced, and approximately 19% of those sequences were non-productive. Results and caveats for the whole study, not just this receptor: In a later analysis, HLA-associated TCR beta chains were found to be more clonally expanded and to have lower generation probabilities than equally common non-associated chains. It was suggested by the authors that the approach could potentially be generalized to other disease states and immunological phenotypes. At a false discovery rate of 0.05, a later analysis linked fewer than 20,000 TCR beta sequences to specific HLA alleles. Linkage disequilibrium might explain the correlated functional status among segregating V segments, but an unknown experimental factor could not be ruled out. The study listed 170 or so TCR beta chains as associated with cytomegalovirus. A later genetic analysis reported fewer N-insertions in productive TCRs among donors in an Asian-associated ancestry cluster than the roughly 700-donor mean. The classifier was reported to diagnose cytomegalovirus status with high specificity and sensitivity in both the original and validation cohorts. Sequencing depth was assumed to be roughly uniform across donors in the presence/absence analyses, though that assumption may not hold. CMV serostatus was the only immune exposure information available for the cohort. According to a later analysis, most CMV-associated TCR beta chains appeared to be HLA-restricted, and the HLA associations seemed to be driven largely by CMV exposure. A further reported finding was that TCR beta sequences accurately predicted the HLA-A and HLA-B alleles for most subjects in the first cohort. A group of highly shared sequence variants was considered likely to be a technical artifact of the sequencing pipeline. Strong co-occurrence of HLA alleles, especially DR and DQ, made assigning TCR associations to individual alleles difficult. The earlier analysis of almost 600 of the donors excluded roughly 16 rarely observed V segments, including chromosome 9 orphons, because counts were too low. In an earlier analysis of 587 of the donors, most TCR beta V segments appeared in productive rearrangements about 87% or about 30% of the time, broadly matching IMGT annotations. Because the 87-base-pair reads could not distinguish some IMGT-functional V segments, including TRBV6-2 and TRBV6-3, those segments were excluded. Because HLA typing was unavailable for some donors at each locus, only the typed subset was used in association tests. The cohort was sequenced for TCR beta chains only, and without alpha or paired-chain data the features that could be detected were limited. Most TCR sequences were observed very rarely across donors, whereas some public TCRs were present in many individuals. According to a later analysis, parvovirus B19, influenza, CMV and Epstein-Barr virus appeared linked to several top co-occurrence clusters. V-gene and J-gene trimming of TCR beta chains was associated with a missense DCLRE1C variant in a later genetic analysis, and the association was replicated in an independent cohort. Three of the identified cytomegalovirus-associated TCR beta chains were confirmed in vitro to be specific for cytomegalovirus antigens. In a later analysis, the rate of TCR association differed among HLA loci, with DRB1 alleles having the most associated TCRs and HLA-C alleles having the fewest.

The cohort was made up of 500 to 850 healthy bone marrow donors. All cohort members were sampled while nominally healthy, although unrecorded immune exposures were likely present. The donor was CMV seronegative and belonged to the group of over 300 seronegative cohort members. A peripheral blood sample was provided by each donor, and peripheral blood mononuclear cells were used for TCR beta sequencing. The Qiagen DNeasy Blood Extraction Kit was used to extract genomic DNA from the blood cell samples. Libraries came from the immunoSEQ multiplex PCR assay. The multiplex PCR relied on a mix of 60 forward primers for TCR Vbeta segments and 13 reverse primers for TCR Jbeta segments. The CDR3 region of rearranged TCR beta genes was amplified from genomic DNA with a multiplex PCR assay. The amplified TCR beta libraries were sequenced on the Illumina HiSeq System as 87-base-pair reads. The study's processing was this. A later analysis counted tens of millions of unique TCR beta chains across the 550 to 700 repertoires, and 10 million to 11 million of these chains were shared by at least two donors. Raw reads were error-corrected and collapsed into unique sequences with a nearest-neighbor algorithm that merged closely related sequences to remove PCR and sequencing errors. To assign V, D and J gene segments, CDR3 sequences were aligned to IMGT reference sequences. For a sequence to be retained, a match of at least six nucleotides was required to both a V gene segment and a J gene segment. A rearrangement was called productive if the CDR3 had no stop codons and remained in frame with V and J, and every other rearrangement was called non-productive. CDR3 was defined according to IMGT convention as the region running from the second conserved V-encoded cysteine to the conserved J-encoded phenylalanine. Sequences without an unambiguous match to a single V gene segment were excluded from the earlier analysis of approximately 560 of the donors. An earlier analysis of just under 600 of the donors called V segments functional above 56.7% productive rearrangements and segregating when the between-donor standard deviation exceeded 5%. A statistical classification framework was developed to diagnose cytomegalovirus status using the catalog of TCR beta chain sequences. V and J gene assignment, in a later analysis, came from comparing TCR nucleotide sequences with IMGT/GENE-DB human TR gene sequences. A later analysis assigned CDR3 sequences and most-parsimonious VDJ recombination scenarios with the TCRdist pipeline. A later analysis defined each TCR beta chain by its CDR3 amino acid sequence plus V-gene family, and excluded reads lacking a unique V-gene family. In a later analysis, 550 to 650 highly shared, low-generation-probability nucleotide sequences were removed to address suspected cross-contamination and a sequencing artifact. In a later analysis, a clonal expansion index for each public chain was calculated from normalized within-repertoire ranks of inferred template counts. In a later analysis, generation probabilities were computed using a VDJ recombination model fitted to out-of-frame rearrangements, and the results were checked against IGoR. In a later analysis, hypergeometric tests were used to score TCR-TCR, TCR-HLA and TCR-CMV co-occurrence, with a repertoire-size bias correction applied to TCR pairs. To estimate false discovery rates, a later analysis permuted the HLA or CMV assignments 20 times. A later analysis grouped co-occurring TCRs with DBSCAN, adding TCRdist sequence similarity when clustering within HLA-allele-positive subsets. Repertoires with fewer than 30,000 or more than 120,000 public chains were left out of co-occurrence clustering, as were about five repertoires with anomalous nucleotide sharing. TCRdb mirrors the immuneACCESS table, restricted to in-frame sequences. Some clones are absent from its copies; in checked studies, under half trace to an unresolved V gene, and the reason for the others is unknown. That table supplies the V and J calls and clone size; D and trimming were determined from the DNA. Within this sample are a few hundred thousand clones, with over 75% of them counted one time only. 1.5% to 2% of the sample lies in the top ten.

To note about this clone: This receptor's antigen is unknown. No much larger clonotype is one base removed from it; base qualities were not supplied.

From its cysteine to its phenylalanine, the CDR3 spans 18 amino acids. Here the CDR3 DNA is all that survives: 54 bases in frame from base 1. From V the trimming removes 6 bases and from J it removes 2 bases, while the gene matches leave 17 bases of the junction unaccounted for. From the germline V gene, CDR1 is MDHEN and CDR2 is SYDVKM. The chain joins TRBV28 to TRBJ2-3, and 7 junctional nucleotides match TRBD2. The sequencing sample was made of PBMCs. The TCR sequence derives from a man between 18 and 35 years old in good health and CMV-seronegative. The sequenced DNA: TGTGCCAGCAGAGGCCGCGGGGCTAGCGGTATACTCACAGATACGCAGTATTTT. This yields the protein CASRGRGASGILTDTQYF.